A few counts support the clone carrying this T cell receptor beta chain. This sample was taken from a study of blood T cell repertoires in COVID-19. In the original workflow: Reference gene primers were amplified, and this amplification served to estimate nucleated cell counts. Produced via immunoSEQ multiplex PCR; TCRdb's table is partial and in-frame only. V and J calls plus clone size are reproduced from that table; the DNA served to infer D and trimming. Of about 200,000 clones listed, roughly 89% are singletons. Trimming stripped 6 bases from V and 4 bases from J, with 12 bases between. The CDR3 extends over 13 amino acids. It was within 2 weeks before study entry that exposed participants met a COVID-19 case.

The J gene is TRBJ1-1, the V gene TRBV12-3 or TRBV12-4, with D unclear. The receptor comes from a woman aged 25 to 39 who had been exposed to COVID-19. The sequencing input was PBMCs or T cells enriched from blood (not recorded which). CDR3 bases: TGTGCCAGCAGCCCCCTACCGGGCACTGAAGCTTTCTTT. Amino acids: CASSPLPGTEAFF.